This passage covers 14 T cell receptor beta chains from one sample sequenced in a study of blood T cell repertoires in COVID-19. TCRdb's copy holds only in-frame clones and misses some; the assay was immunoSEQ multiplex PCR. This sample has 250,000 to 300,000 clones, with about 90% found just once. The specimen was PBMCs or T cells enriched from blood (not recorded which). Receptor source: a human donor in a cohort exposed to, infected with or recovered from COVID-19 (not recorded which). The donor label of this sample is uncertain.

The chain uses TRBV6-6 and TRBJ2-4, with a possible D match to TRBD2 (5 bases). The CDR3 is 13 residues long. The ends were cut back, 8 bases at V and 6 bases at J, with 14 bases in the middle. CDR1 and CDR2 from the germline V gene are MNHNY and SVGAGI (reference sequence). This chain's CDR3 is CASSTGSRNIQYF. CDR3 DNA sequence: TGTGCCAGCTCGACGGGGTCGAGAAACATTCAGTACTTC.

This chain connects TRBV4-1 to TRBJ1-2; TRBD1 matches at 7 bases. V lost 1 base to trimming and J lost 8 bases; unmatched junction nucleotides: 10. Germline V gives CDR1 MGHRA, CDR2 YSYEKL. The CDR3 totals 15 residues. As DNA, the CDR3 is TGCGCCAGCAGCCAAGCTGATAGGGGGCGTTGGGGCTACACCTTC. It specifies CASSQADRGRWGYTF.

V and J are TRBV3-1 (or the pseudogene TRBV3-2) and TRBJ1-1; 7 bases agree with TRBD1. Per germline, CDR1 LGHDT and CDR2 YNNKEL (reference sequence). The CDR3 loop spans 15 amino acids. J was trimmed by 0 bases and V by 3 bases; bases with no gene match: 4. The CDR3 loop is CASSHSDRVNTEAFF. The CDR3 region has the DNA TGTGCCAGCAGCCACTCTGACAGGGTGAACACTGAAGCTTTCTTT.

The chain links TRBV6-2 or TRBV6-3 to TRBJ1-6; D is perhaps TRBD1 (6 bases). The germline CDR1 and CDR2 sequences are MNHEY and SVGEGT. The CDR3 has 14 amino acids. V was shortened by 6 bases and J by 4 bases, with 10 bases between the two germline ends. CDR3 loop: CASSDDRYNSPLHF. The CDR3 bases are TGTGCCAGCAGCGACGACAGGTATAATTCACCCCTCCACTTT.

This chain uses TRBV6-2 or TRBV6-3 with TRBJ1-2; 8 bases line up with TRBD1. V gave up 5 bases and J gave up 3 bases; unmatched junction bases: 2. The CDR3 is made up of 13 amino acids. Germline loops: CDR1 MNHEY, CDR2 SVGEGT. CDR3 sequence: CASSPQGDYGYTF. DNA for the CDR3: TGTGCCAGCAGTCCACAGGGGGACTATGGCTACACCTTC.

The chain is built from TRBV30 and TRBJ1-5; 7 bases match TRBD1. The CDR3 sequence is 12 residues long. The V segment lost 5 bases and the J segment 2 bases; nucleotides outside the gene matches: 0. Germline V CDR1 and CDR2: GTSNPN, SVGIG (reference sequence). CDR3 sequence: CAWGQGNQPQHF. The DNA for the CDR3 is TGTGCCTGGGGACAGGGCAATCAGCCCCAGCATTTT.

The V gene is TRBV7-2, the J gene TRBJ2-3, with TRBD2 matching over 12 bases. Looked up from germline, CDR1 is SGHTA and CDR2 is FQGNSA. This CDR3 is 15 amino acids long. In nucleotides, the CDR3 is TGTGCTAGCGCCCTAGCGGGGGGGCAGATAGATACGCAGTATTTT. Protein sequence: CASALAGGQIDTQYF.

A single count supports this clone. V usage is TRBV5-1 and J usage is TRBJ2-7; 7 bases map to TRBD1. Germline V gene lookup returns CDR1 SGHRS and CDR2 YFSETQ. V lost 4 bases and J lost 6; bases outside the gene matches: 10. There are 14 residues in the CDR3. CDR3 sequence (DNA): TGCGCCAGCAGCGTCCCGGGACAGAGAGGCGAGCAGTACTTC. It encodes CASSVPGQRGEQYF.

This chain uses TRBV6-5 with TRBJ1-1, with TRBD1 as a possible D gene (6 bases). Germline-derived CDR1 and CDR2 are MNHEY and SVGAGI. V lost 6 bases to trimming and J lost 2 bases, with 13 bases between them. This CDR3 is built from 14 residues. CDR3 amino acids: CASRLQGENTEAFF. For the CDR3, the DNA is TGTGCCAGCAGATTACAGGGAGAAAACACTGAAGCTTTCTTT.

This CDR3 reads CASRRIFGPGETQYF. The CDR3 DNA sequence: TGTGCCAGCAGAAGGATTTTTGGGCCTGGGGAGACCCAGTACTTC. The genes are TRBV6-5 and TRBJ2-5; D gene ambiguous. In germline, CDR1 is MNHEY, CDR2 SVGAGI. Trimming took 6 bases from V and 5 from J, leaving 19 bases between them. This CDR3 contains 15 residues.

In DNA, the CDR3 is TGTGCCAGCAGCTTAAGTACGGAAGAGACCCAGTACTTC. Translation: CASSLSTEETQYF. This chain uses TRBV7-3 with TRBJ2-5; D call uncertain. This CDR3 region has 13 residues. The V end was cut by 1 base, the J end by 3 bases, with 6 bases between. The germline gives CDR1 SGHTA, CDR2 FQGTGA.

The CDR3, as DNA: TGTGCCAGCAGACCCCTCGGACAGCGGATGTCAGATACGCAGTATTTT. This codes for CASRPLGQRMSDTQYF. This sequence joins TRBV5-4 and TRBJ2-3; TRBD1 might be the D (6 bases). The germline CDR1 and CDR2 sequences are SGHNT and YYREEE (reference sequence). This CDR3 has 16 amino acids. The V gene lost 5 bases and the J gene lost 4 bases, with 20 bases spanning the gap.

The chain recombines TRBV7-3 with TRBJ1-1; maybe TRBD1 (6 bases). Germline V gene sequence: CDR1 SGHTA, CDR2 FQGTGA. This CDR3 comprises 16 residues. Trimming took 0 bases from V and 1 from J, leaving 12 bases between them. The CDR3 DNA is TGTGCCAGCAGCTTAACCGCACAGGGTTCGAACACTGAAGCTTTCTTT. Translating gives CASSLTAQGSNTEAFF.

The chain carries TRBV18 and TRBJ1-3, with 7 bases identical to TRBD1. The CDR3 extends over 14 amino acids. Germline V gene sequence: CDR1 KGHSH, CDR2 LQKENI. V shed 3 bases and J 4 bases; nucleotides not matched to a gene: 3. Here the CDR3 DNA reads TGTGCCAGCTCACCGGGGACAGCCGGAAACACCATATATTTT. This translates into CASSPGTAGNTIYF.